The clone carrying this T cell receptor (beta chain) came up once. Its matching antigen is unknown. TCRdb keeps only in-frame clones here, not all; method: immunoSEQ multiplex PCR. Of roughly 1 million clones listed, about 76% are singletons. This sample was taken from a study of shared clonotypes between healthy human individuals. The CDR3 has 15 residues. J was trimmed by 6 bases and V by 6 bases; bases with no gene match: 10. Germline assignment: CDR1 MNHEY and CDR2 SVGAGI. Study results and limitations: Memory subsets had estimated richness that was generally smaller than that of naive subsets. All-four-donor shared clonotypes had higher generation probabilities than non-shared clonotypes did.

Source material: memory CD4+ T cells sorted from blood. The subset was: CD45RA-negative fraction. The gene calls are TRBV6-5 and TRBJ2-7; 11 bases are shared with TRBD2. The source is a man younger than 35 in good health. CDR3 residues: CASRDSGRALAEQYF. The CDR3 coding sequence is TGTGCCAGCAGAGATAGCGGGAGGGCTTTAGCCGAGCAGTACTTC.